These 20 T cell receptor beta chains were all obtained from the same sample, sequenced in a study of shared clonotypes between healthy human individuals. The table came from immunoSEQ multiplex PCR; TCRdb's copy has only in-frame clones and leaves some out. The profile covers about 640,000 clones, with 72% appearing a single time and roughly 1.8% taken by the ten largest. The sequenced sample was memory CD4+ T cells sorted from blood. The subset here: CD45RA-negative fraction. The receptors originated from a woman in her 30s in good health.

This clone was picked up one time. V gene TRBV5-1 combines with J gene TRBJ2-7; 14 bases map to TRBD2. V dropped 3 bases and J dropped 5; count of bases not matched to a gene: 1. The CDR3 runs to 14 residues. CDR1 SGHRS and CDR2 YFSETQ come from the germline V gene. The CDR3 DNA reads as TGCGCCAGCAGCTCGGGACTAGCGGGAGACGAGCAGTACTTC. Protein: CASSSGLAGDEQYF.

The count of this clone is one. The J gene is TRBJ2-5, the V gene TRBV5-1; maybe TRBD2 (7 bases). The length of the CDR3 is 15 residues. Germline V CDR1 and CDR2: SGHRS, YFSETQ. The ends were cut back, 4 bases at V and 5 bases at J, with 18 bases in the middle. The CDR3 nucleotides are TGCGCCAGCAGCCGGGGTGCGGGGGCAGGTGAGACCCAGTACTTC. Residues: CASSRGAGAGETQYF. The full variable domain, in which reference TRBV5-1 and TRBJ2-5 provide the parts outside the CDR3, is KAGVTQTPRYLIKTRGQQVTLSCSPISGHRSVSWYQQTPGQGLQFLFEYFSETQRNKGNFPGRFSGRQFSNSRSEMNVSTLELGDSALYLCASSRGAGAGETQYFGPGTRLLVL.

The chain is built from TRBV6-1 and TRBJ2-7; no clear D. V gave up 4 bases and J gave up 1 base, with 8 bases separating them. Germline V gives CDR1 MNHNS, CDR2 SASEGT. The CDR3 is 13 amino acids. As DNA, the CDR3 is TGTGCCAGCAGTGTCCCCACGTCCTACGAGCAGTACTTC. This translates into CASSVPTSYEQYF.

This clone was seen only a few times. The gene calls are TRBV2 and TRBJ2-7, with 9 bases identical to TRBD1. After removal of 6 bases from V and 1 base from J, the junction contained 10 bases not matched to a gene. Germline V gene lookup returns CDR1 SNHLY and CDR2 FYNNEI. CDR3 length equals 16 residues. CDR3 DNA: TGTGCCAGCAGACATTTGGAGGACAGGGGATCCTACGAGCAGTACTTC. This codes for CASRHLEDRGSYEQYF.

The V call is TRBV5-6, the J call TRBJ1-5, with D possibly TRBD1 on 5 matching bases. V shed 0 bases and J shed 3 bases, with 10 bases lying between them. Germline V gives CDR1 SGHDT, CDR2 YYEEEE. The CDR3 is 15 amino acids. The CDR3 region is CASSLVPGINQPQHF. The CDR3 coding sequence is TGTGCCAGCAGCTTGGTACCAGGGATCAATCAGCCCCAGCATTTT.

The chain uses TRBV28 and TRBJ2-7; possibly TRBD2 for D (6 bases). Germline CDR1 reads MDHEN; CDR2 reads SYDVKM. V was trimmed by 6 bases and J by 4 bases, leaving 19 bases between them. This CDR3 region has 15 residues. The CDR3 DNA is TGTGCCAGCAGCCAACCCGGGAGCGGGCCTTACGAGCAGTACTTC. Its protein is CASSQPGSGPYEQYF.

Here the CDR3 DNA reads TGTGCCAGCACCACGGACAGGGTAGATGGCTACACCTTC. Translation gives CASTTDRVDGYTF. This sequence joins TRBV7-8 and TRBJ1-2; 8 bases agree with TRBD1. Germline trimming cut 7 bases from V and 6 bases from J; bases unmatched to any gene: 7. Germline lookup yields CDR1 SGHVS and CDR2 FQNEAQ. CDR3 length equals 13 residues.

This rearrangement joins TRBV19 to TRBJ1-4; 8 nucleotides line up with TRBD1. Germline CDR1 and CDR2: LNHDA and SQIVND (reference sequence). With 6 bases clipped from V and 5 bases from J, the junction kept 2 bases outside the gene matches. CDR3 size: 13 residues. The DNA of the CDR3 is TGTGCCAGTAGAGGACAGGGAAATGAAAAACTGTTTTTT. Amino acids: CASRGQGNEKLFF.

This chain uses TRBV7-8 with TRBJ1-1; D unresolved. The CDR3 contains 14 residues. Looked up from germline, CDR1 is SGHVS and CDR2 is FQNEAQ. Trimming removed 5 bases from V and 7 bases from J, with 17 bases in between. The CDR3 spells CASSTNMGWGEAFF. In nucleotides, the CDR3 is TGTGCCAGCAGCACTAACATGGGGTGGGGTGAAGCTTTCTTT.

The chain is built from TRBV10-3 and TRBJ2-3, with 10 bases identical to TRBD2. The CDR3 is 14 amino acids. V lost 8 bases and J lost 6; bases outside the gene matches: 8. Germline CDR1 reads ENHRY; CDR2 reads SYGVKD. CDR3 in DNA: TGTGCCATCTCCCGAGCGGGAGGGTCTGATACGCAGTATTTT. Translation: CAISRAGGSDTQYF.

In this sample, this clone turned up once. This sequence joins TRBV28 and TRBJ2-4, with a tentative D call TRBD1 (6 bases). This CDR3 comprises 14 residues. Trimming stripped 3 bases from V and 7 bases from J, with 13 bases between. Germline CDR1 and CDR2: MDHEN and SYDVKM. CDR3 loop: CASSFGQTTNIQYF. The CDR3 nucleotides are TGTGCCAGCAGTTTTGGACAGACCACCAACATTCAGTACTTC.

The chain links TRBV7-8 to TRBJ2-7; 11 nucleotides agree with TRBD2. Germline loops: CDR1 SGHVS, CDR2 FQNEAQ. The J segment lost 2 bases and the V segment lost 2 bases, leaving 5 bases of the junction unmatched. The CDR3 is 16 amino acids. The CDR3 nucleotides read TGTGCCAGCAGCTTAAAGAGGACTAGCGGGCCCTACGAGCAGTACTTC. Translating it yields CASSLKRTSGPYEQYF.

The sample holds one count of this clone. The chain combines TRBV4-1 with TRBJ1-2; D is possibly TRBD1 (6 bases). Germline values: CDR1 MGHRA, CDR2 YSYEKL. Trimming removed 4 bases from V and 0 bases from J, with 15 bases in between. The CDR3 runs to 16 residues. CDR3 nucleotides: TGCGCCAGCAGCCTTTCTCGACAGGCTGCTAACTATGGCTACACCTTC. Translation: CASSLSRQAANYGYTF.

V usage is TRBV27 and J usage is TRBJ2-2; D is tentatively TRBD1 or TRBD2 (5 bases each). Between the trimmed V and J ends, which lost 5 bases and 1 base, there was a span of 17 bases. Germline V gene data show CDR1 as MNHEY and CDR2 as SMNVEV (reference sequence). The CDR3 totals 17 residues. CDR3 loop: CASSPRTGTGNTGELFF. The CDR3 nucleotides read TGTGCCAGCAGTCCACGAACCGGGACGGGGAACACCGGGGAGCTGTTTTTT.

The chain joins TRBV28 to TRBJ2-2; D may be TRBD1 (6 bases). Trimming removed 9 bases at V and 5 bases at J, with 13 bases between. Germline lookup yields CDR1 MDHEN and CDR2 SYDVKM. The CDR3 runs to 13 residues. CDR3 protein: CASIYRVTGELFF. Here the CDR3 DNA reads TGTGCCAGTATATACAGGGTTACCGGGGAGCTGTTTTTT.

The J gene is TRBJ2-2, the V gene TRBV7-2; 12 bases match TRBD2. This CDR3 contains 16 residues. The germline CDR1 and CDR2 sequences are SGHTA and FQGNSA. After removal of 4 bases from V and 6 bases from J, the junction contained 6 bases not matched to a gene. CDR3 DNA: TGTGCCAGCAGCTGGTCCGGGACTAGCGGGTCCGGGGAGCTGTTTTTT. Translation gives CASSWSGTSGSGELFF.

This chain uses TRBV7-6 with TRBJ2-3; no firm D call. V lost 4 bases and J lost 2, with 7 bases in between. The CDR3 spans 13 residues. Germline values: CDR1 SGHVS, CDR2 FNYEAQ. This CDR3 is CASSSYDTDTQYF. CDR3 in DNA: TGTGCCAGCAGCTCCTACGACACAGATACGCAGTATTTT.

The chain has TRBV6-5 and TRBJ2-7, with D hard to call. Per the germline V gene, CDR1 is MNHEY and CDR2 is SVGAGI. This CDR3 has 15 residues. V lost 6 bases and J lost 0, with 15 bases in between. The CDR3 region is CASSKDFQGSYEQYF. CDR3 nucleotides: TGTGCCAGCAGCAAAGACTTTCAAGGCTCCTACGAGCAGTACTTC.

This clone came up a few times. V and J are TRBV19 and TRBJ2-3; D remains unclear. V lost 5 bases, J lost 0 bases, and 9 bases lay in between. The CDR3 spans 14 residues. CDR1 and CDR2 from the germline V gene are LNHDA and SQIVND (reference sequence). CDR3 residues: CASSPTVSTDTQYF. CDR3 nucleotide sequence: TGTGCCAGTAGTCCAACAGTGAGCACAGATACGCAGTATTTT.

The chain links TRBV11-3 to TRBJ2-3; D ambiguous. V was clipped by 4 bases and J by 5 bases, with 7 bases between them. The length of the CDR3 is 12 residues. The germline gives CDR1 SGHNT, CDR2 YENEEA. The CDR3 sequence: CASSSPGDTQYF. CDR3 in DNA: TGTGCCAGCAGCTCCCCTGGAGATACGCAGTATTTT.